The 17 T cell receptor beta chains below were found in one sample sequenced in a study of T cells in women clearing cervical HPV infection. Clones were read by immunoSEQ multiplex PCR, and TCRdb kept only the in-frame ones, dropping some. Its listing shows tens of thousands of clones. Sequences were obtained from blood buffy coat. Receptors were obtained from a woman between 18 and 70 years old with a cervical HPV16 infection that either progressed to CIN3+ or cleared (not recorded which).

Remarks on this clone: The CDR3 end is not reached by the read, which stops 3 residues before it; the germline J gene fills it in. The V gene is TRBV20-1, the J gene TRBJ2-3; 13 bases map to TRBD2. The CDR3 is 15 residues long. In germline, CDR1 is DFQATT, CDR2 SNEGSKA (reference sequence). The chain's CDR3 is CSASGLAGDGGTQYF. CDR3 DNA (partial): TGCAGTGCTAGTGGACTAGCGGGAGACGGGGGGACG.

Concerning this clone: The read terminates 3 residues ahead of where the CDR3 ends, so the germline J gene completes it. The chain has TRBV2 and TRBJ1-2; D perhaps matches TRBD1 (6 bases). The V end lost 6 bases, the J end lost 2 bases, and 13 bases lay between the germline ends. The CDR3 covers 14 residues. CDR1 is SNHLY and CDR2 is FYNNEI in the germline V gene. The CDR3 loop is CASRNTGINYGYTF. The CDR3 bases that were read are TGTGCCAGCAGAAATACAGGGATCAACTATGGC.

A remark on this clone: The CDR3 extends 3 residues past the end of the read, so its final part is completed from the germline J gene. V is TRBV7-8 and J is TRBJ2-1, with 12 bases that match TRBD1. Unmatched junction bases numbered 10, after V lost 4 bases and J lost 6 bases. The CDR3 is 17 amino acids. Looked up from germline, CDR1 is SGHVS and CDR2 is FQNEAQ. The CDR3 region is CASSSGTGGYTANEQFF. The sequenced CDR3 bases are TGTGCCAGCAGCTCCGGGACAGGGGGCTATACGGCCAATGAG.

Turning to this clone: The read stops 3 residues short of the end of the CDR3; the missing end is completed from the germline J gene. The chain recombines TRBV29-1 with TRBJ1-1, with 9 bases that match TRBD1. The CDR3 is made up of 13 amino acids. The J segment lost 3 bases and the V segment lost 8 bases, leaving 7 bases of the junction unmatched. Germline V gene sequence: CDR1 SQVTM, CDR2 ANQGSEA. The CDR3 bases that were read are TGCAGCCCACAGGGGGCCAGGTACACTGAA. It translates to CSPQGARYTE. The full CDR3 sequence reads CSPQGARYTEAFF. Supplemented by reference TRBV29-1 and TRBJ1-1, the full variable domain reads SAVISQKPSRDICQRGTSLTIQCQVDSQVTMMFWYRQQPGQSLTLIATANQGSEATYESGFVIDKFPISRPNLTFSTLTVSNMSPEDSSIYLCSPQGARYTEAFFGQGTRLTVV.

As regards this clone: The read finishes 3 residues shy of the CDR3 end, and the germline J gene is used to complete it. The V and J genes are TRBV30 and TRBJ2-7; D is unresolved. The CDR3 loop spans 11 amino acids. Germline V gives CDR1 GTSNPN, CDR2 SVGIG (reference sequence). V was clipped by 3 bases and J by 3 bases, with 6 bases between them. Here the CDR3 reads CAWRQSYEQYF. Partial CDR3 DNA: TGTGCCTGGAGACAAAGCTACGAG.

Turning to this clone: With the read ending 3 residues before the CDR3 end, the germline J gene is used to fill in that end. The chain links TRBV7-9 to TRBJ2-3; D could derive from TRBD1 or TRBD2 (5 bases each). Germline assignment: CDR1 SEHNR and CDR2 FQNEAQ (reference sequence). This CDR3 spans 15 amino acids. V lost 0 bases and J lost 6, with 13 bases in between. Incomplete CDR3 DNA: TGTGCCAGCAGCTTAGCGAGGGGCGTTCGTGATACG. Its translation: CASSLARGVRDT. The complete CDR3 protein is CASSLARGVRDTQYF.

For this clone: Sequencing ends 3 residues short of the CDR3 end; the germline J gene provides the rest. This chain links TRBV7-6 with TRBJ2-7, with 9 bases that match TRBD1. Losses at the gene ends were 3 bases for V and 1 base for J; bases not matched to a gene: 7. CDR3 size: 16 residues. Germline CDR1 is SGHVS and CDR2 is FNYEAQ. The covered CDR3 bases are TGTGCCAGCAGCTTTCCCTCCGGGACAGGGTCCTACGAG. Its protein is CASSFPSGTGSYE. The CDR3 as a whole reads CASSFPSGTGSYEQYF.

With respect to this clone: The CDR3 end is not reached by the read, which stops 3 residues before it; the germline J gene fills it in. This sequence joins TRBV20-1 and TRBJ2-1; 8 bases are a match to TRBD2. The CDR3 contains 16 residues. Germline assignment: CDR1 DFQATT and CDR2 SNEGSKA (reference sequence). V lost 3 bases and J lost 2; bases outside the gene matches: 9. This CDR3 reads CSASDGGAGAYNEQFF. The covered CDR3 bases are TGCAGTGCTAGCGACGGGGGGGCCGGGGCCTACAATGAG.

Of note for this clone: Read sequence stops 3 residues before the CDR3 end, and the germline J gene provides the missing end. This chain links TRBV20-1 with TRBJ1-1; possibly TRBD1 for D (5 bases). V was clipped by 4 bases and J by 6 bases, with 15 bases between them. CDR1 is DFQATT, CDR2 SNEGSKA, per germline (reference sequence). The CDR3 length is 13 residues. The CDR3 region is CSATYGAPSEAFF. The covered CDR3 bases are TGCAGTGCTACTTATGGGGCGCCGTCTGAA.

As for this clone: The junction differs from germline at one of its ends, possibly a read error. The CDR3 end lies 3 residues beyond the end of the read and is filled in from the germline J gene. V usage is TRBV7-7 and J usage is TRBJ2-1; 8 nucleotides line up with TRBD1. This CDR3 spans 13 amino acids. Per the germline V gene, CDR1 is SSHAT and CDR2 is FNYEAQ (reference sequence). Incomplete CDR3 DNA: TGTGCTAGCAGCTCAGACAGGGGCGGTGAG. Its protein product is CASSSDRGGE. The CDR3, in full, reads CASSSDRGGEQFF.

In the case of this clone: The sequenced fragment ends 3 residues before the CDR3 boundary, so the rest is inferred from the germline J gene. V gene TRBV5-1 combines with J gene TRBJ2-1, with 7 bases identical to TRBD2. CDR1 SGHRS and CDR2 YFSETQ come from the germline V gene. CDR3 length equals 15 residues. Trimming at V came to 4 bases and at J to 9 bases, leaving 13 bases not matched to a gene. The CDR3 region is CASSPKRDGSREQFF. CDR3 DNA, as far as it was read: TGCGCCAGCAGCCCAAAGCGGGACGGGTCTCGTGAG.

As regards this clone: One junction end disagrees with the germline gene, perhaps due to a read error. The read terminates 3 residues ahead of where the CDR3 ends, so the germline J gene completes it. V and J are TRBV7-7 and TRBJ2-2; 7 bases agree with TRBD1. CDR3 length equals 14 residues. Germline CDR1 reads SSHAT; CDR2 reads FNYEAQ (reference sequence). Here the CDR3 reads CASSPGQPNEKLFF. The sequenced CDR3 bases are TGTGCTAGCAGCCCGGGACAGCCTAATGAAAAG.

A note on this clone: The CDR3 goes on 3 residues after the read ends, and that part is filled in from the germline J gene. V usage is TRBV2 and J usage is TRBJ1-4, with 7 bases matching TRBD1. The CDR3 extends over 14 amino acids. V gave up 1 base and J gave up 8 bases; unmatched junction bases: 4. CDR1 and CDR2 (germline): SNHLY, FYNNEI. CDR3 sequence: CASSEVTGAEKLFF. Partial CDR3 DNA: TGTGCCAGCAGTGAAGTAACAGGGGCGGAAAAA.

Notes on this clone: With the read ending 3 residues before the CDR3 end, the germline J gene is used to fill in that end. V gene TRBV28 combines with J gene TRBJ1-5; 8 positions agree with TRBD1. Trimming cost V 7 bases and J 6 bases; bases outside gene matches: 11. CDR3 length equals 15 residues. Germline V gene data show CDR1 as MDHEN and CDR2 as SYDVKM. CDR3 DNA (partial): TGTGCCAGCACATGGACAGGGTATTTGTCTCAGCCC. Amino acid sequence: CASTWTGYLSQP. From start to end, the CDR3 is CASTWTGYLSQPQHF.

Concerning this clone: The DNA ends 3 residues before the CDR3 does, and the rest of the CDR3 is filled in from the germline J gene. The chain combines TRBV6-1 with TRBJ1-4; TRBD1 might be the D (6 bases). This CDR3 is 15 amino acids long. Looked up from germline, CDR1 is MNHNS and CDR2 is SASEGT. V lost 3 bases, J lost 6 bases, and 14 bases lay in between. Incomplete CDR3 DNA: TGTGCCAGCAGTGATTCAGAGGGGGGGGATGAAAAA. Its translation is CASSDSEGGDEK. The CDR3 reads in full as CASSDSEGGDEKLFF.

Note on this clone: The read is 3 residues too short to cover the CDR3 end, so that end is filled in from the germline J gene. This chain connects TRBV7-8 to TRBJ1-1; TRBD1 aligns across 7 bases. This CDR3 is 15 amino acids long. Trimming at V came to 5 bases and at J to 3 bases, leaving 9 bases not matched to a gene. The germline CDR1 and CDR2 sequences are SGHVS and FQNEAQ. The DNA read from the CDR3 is TGTGCCAGCAGCACAAGGGACAGCCTTCACACTGAA. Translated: CASSTRDSLHTE. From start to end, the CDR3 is CASSTRDSLHTEAFF.

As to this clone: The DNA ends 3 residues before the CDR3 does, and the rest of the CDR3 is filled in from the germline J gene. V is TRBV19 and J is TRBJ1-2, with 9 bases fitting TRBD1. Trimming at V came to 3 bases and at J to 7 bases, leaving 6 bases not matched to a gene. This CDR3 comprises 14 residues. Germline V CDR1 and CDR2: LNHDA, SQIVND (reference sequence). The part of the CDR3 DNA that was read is TGTGCCAGTAGTATGGGACAGGGTGACCGTGGC. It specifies CASSMGQGDRG. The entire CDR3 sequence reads CASSMGQGDRGYTF.